The 9 T cell receptor beta chains in this list originate from one sample, sequenced in a study of T cells in tuberculosis. The repertoire was sequenced with immunoSEQ multiplex PCR; TCRdb's copy has only in-frame clones and lacks some. The data hold around 22,000 clones, with roughly 95% observed a single time. Sample: PBMCs. These receptors all come from a donor between 10 and 35 years old with latent tuberculosis or without tuberculosis infection.

This clone was detected once. The V call is TRBV21-1, the J call TRBJ2-7; the tabulated D call, TRBD1, remains unverified against the DNA. TRBV21-1 is deemed a pseudogene. The CDR3 is made up of 19 amino acids. In DNA, the CDR3 is TGTGCCAGCAGCAAAGCGCTTTTTATGAGCCCAGGGGGCAGCTACGAGCAGTACGTC. This codes for CASSKALFMSPGGSYEQYV.

This chain uses TRBV18 with TRBJ2-3; D perhaps matches TRBD2 (5 bases). The CDR3 totals 13 residues. V lost 8 bases to trimming and J lost 6 bases, with 15 bases between them. The germline CDR1 and CDR2 sequences are KGHSH and LQKENI. The CDR3 loop reads CASESGGGDTQYF. In DNA form, the CDR3 reads TGTGCCAGCGAGTCAGGTGGCGGGGATACGCAGTATTTT.

This clone was counted a single time. V gene TRBV4-2 combines with J gene TRBJ2-3; 9 bases match TRBD2. Trimming removed 0 bases from V and 7 bases from J; junction bases left unmatched: 14. Per the germline V gene, CDR1 is LGHNA and CDR2 is YNFKEQ. The CDR3 runs 18 residues. The CDR3 protein is CASSQDNQVAGGINTQYF. The CDR3 region has the DNA TGTGCCAGCAGCCAAGATAATCAGGTGGCGGGGGGGATTAATACGCAGTATTTT.

The genes are TRBV5-4 and TRBJ2-7; 7 positions agree with TRBD1. After removal of 0 bases from V and 4 bases from J, the junction contained 7 bases not matched to a gene. CDR3 length: 15 amino acids. CDR1 and CDR2 from the germline V gene are SGHNT and YYREEE (reference sequence). Here the CDR3 DNA reads TGTGCCAGCAGCTTGGCCCCGGGACAGACATACGAGCAGTACTTC. Translation: CASSLAPGQTYEQYF.

This clone was counted a few times. The genes are TRBV7-9 and TRBJ1-5; D not certain. Trimming removed 2 bases from V and 0 bases from J, with 14 bases in between. CDR3 length: 17 amino acids. Germline lookup yields CDR1 SEHNR and CDR2 FQNEAQ (reference sequence). As DNA, the CDR3 is TGTGCCAGCAGCTTAACTCGGGGAGCGTCTAGCAATCAGCCCCAGCATTTT. This translates into CASSLTRGASSNQPQHF.

This clone is a singleton in its sample. The chain links TRBV2 to TRBJ1-2; 10 bases line up with TRBD1. Losses at the gene ends were 6 bases for V and 4 bases for J; bases not matched to a gene: 5. Germline lookup yields CDR1 SNHLY and CDR2 FYNNEI. The CDR3 has 14 amino acids. The CDR3: CASRPGQGGYGYTF. The CDR3, as DNA: TGTGCCAGCAGACCCGGACAGGGGGGCTATGGCTACACCTTC. The variable domain in full, completed from reference TRBV2 and TRBJ1-2, reads EPEVTQTPSHQVTQMGQEVILRCVPISNHLYFYWYRQILGQKVEFLVSFYNNEISEKSEIFDDQFSVERPDGSNFTLKIRSTKLEDSAMYFCASRPGQGGYGYTFGSGTRLTVV.

This sequence joins TRBV30 and TRBJ2-7; 7 bases line up with TRBD2. Germline CDR1 and CDR2: GTSNPN and SVGIG (reference sequence). The CDR3 is made up of 13 amino acids. V was pared by 1 base and J by 6 bases, with 6 bases of the junction left unmatched. This CDR3 reads CAWSASGRGEQYV. In DNA form, the CDR3 reads TGTGCCTGGAGTGCTAGCGGACGTGGCGAGCAGTACGTC.

The chain links TRBV5-5 to TRBJ2-5, with TRBD1 matching 8 bases. The CDR3 covers 17 residues. The junction had 13 bases not matched to a gene; V was cut back by 1 base and J by 5 bases. CDR1 and CDR2 from the germline V gene are SGHKS and YYEKEE (reference sequence). The CDR3 DNA reads as TGTGCCAGCAGCTTGTATGCGGCCAGGGGGCTCGGTGAGACCCAGTACTTC. It codes for CASSLYAARGLGETQYF.

The chain recombines TRBV5-1 with TRBJ1-6; 8 nucleotides agree with TRBD1. CDR1 is SGHRS and CDR2 is YFSETQ in the germline V gene. The junction had 4 bases not matched to a gene; V was cut back by 4 bases and J by 4 bases. This CDR3 contains 15 residues. In nucleotides, the CDR3 is TGCGCCAGCAGCCGAGACAGGGGTTATAATTCACCCCTCCACTTT. This codes for CASSRDRGYNSPLHF.